What follows are 5 T cell receptor beta chains derived from one specimen sequenced in a study of regulatory T cells in long-lasting Graves disease. Time point here: newly diagnosed GD, antithyroid drugs for less than 3 months. With RNA extracted from PBMCs as input, the TCR library was made. Arm-PCR of CDR3 regions with iRepertoire HTBI primers generated TCR beta libraries. Each CDR3 protein gets one entry after TCRdb re-called the multiplex PCR reads with MiXCR. The sample holds over 300,000 distinct CDR3 sequences, about a sixth seen once. The sequencing here drew on peripheral blood mononuclear cells (PBMCs), taken at new diagnosis, from a patient treated with antithyroid drugs. These receptor sequences come from a female donor with Graves disease.

This clonotype was counted a few times. The chain recombines TRBV20-1 with TRBJ1-5; D unclear. The CDR3 consists of 13 residues. Germline lookup yields CDR1 DFQATT and CDR2 SNEGSKA (reference sequence). Trimming removed 3 bases from V and 3 bases from J, with 9 bases in between. The CDR3 spells CSASRGLNQPQHF. DNA for the CDR3: TGCAGTGCTAGTCGCGGGCTCAATCAGCCCCAGCATTTT.

This clonotype was detected only a few times. The gene calls are TRBV10-1 and TRBJ2-5; 7 positions match TRBD1. V shed 2 bases, J shed 5 bases, and the junction held 5 bases outside the gene matches. The CDR3 covers 14 residues. From germline, CDR1 is WNHNN and CDR2 SYGVQD (reference sequence). The CDR3 sequence is CASSETGAPETQYF. CDR3 sequence (DNA): TGCGCCAGCAGTGAGACAGGGGCTCCGGAGACCCAGTACTTC.

This clonotype was seen repeatedly, ten times or more. The chain carries TRBV6-2 or TRBV6-3 and TRBJ2-3; 8 nucleotides agree with TRBD2. The V segment lost 5 bases and the J segment 2 bases; nucleotides outside the gene matches: 9. This CDR3 has 16 amino acids. CDR1 and CDR2 (germline): MNHEY, SVGEGT. CDR3 sequence reads: CASSEGSGGITDTQYF. CDR3 in DNA: TGTGCCAGCAGTGAAGGGAGCGGGGGCATCACAGATACGCAGTATTTT.

This clonotype was seen at least ten times. The rearrangement uses TRBV5-5 and TRBJ1-4; D gene ambiguous. Trimming stripped 4 bases from V and 10 bases from J, with 20 bases between. Germline CDR1 SGHKS, CDR2 YYEKEE (reference sequence). This CDR3 contains 15 residues. The DNA for the CDR3 is TGTGCCAGCAGCCCTGACCCAACTCGGCGCGGAAAACTGTTTTTT. Translating it yields CASSPDPTRRGKLFF.

This clonotype was counted ten times or more. The chain is built from TRBV29-1 and TRBJ1-4; 8 bases line up with TRBD1. The junction had 2 bases not matched to a gene; V was cut back by 5 bases and J by 6 bases. The CDR3 runs to 12 residues. Per germline, CDR1 SQVTM and CDR2 ANQGSEA. CDR3 sequence (DNA): TGCAGCGTTCAGGGGGCCCATGAAAAACTGTTTTTT. Translation: CSVQGAHEKLFF.